Below, 14 T cell receptor beta chains from the same sample are listed, as sequenced in a study of blood T cell repertoires in COVID-19. Method: immunoSEQ multiplex PCR; TCRdb's copy keeps in-frame clones and lacks some. The data hold approximately 280,000 clones, with roughly 89% observed a single time. Sequencing was carried out using peripheral blood. These receptors were taken from a man in his fifties with acute or convalescent COVID-19.

The rearrangement joins TRBV7-9 to TRBJ2-1; D is unresolved. CDR1 SEHNR and CDR2 FQNEAQ come from the germline V gene (reference sequence). This CDR3 has 12 residues. Trimming took off 5 bases at V and 8 bases at J, with 10 bases between the two ends. CDR3 loop: CASSGVPDEQFF. Here the CDR3 DNA reads TGTGCCAGCAGCGGAGTCCCGGATGAGCAGTTCTTC.

In its sample, this clone was seen many times. The V call is TRBV6-1, the J call TRBJ2-5; D remains unclear. V lost 3 bases to trimming and J lost 0 bases, with 5 bases between them. This CDR3 is 13 amino acids long. The germline V gene encodes CDR1 MNHNS and CDR2 SASEGT. DNA of the CDR3: TGTGCCAGCAGTGACAGGTACCAAGAGACCCAGTACTTC. Encoded protein: CASSDRYQETQYF.

The rearrangement joins TRBV4-1 to TRBJ1-1, with 7 bases identical to TRBD1. The CDR3 has 16 amino acids. The V segment lost 0 bases and the J segment 3 bases; nucleotides outside the gene matches: 7. Germline values: CDR1 MGHRA, CDR2 YSYEKL. In DNA form, the CDR3 reads TGCGCCAGCAGCCAAGACTGGAGGGGGCGGGACACTGAAGCTTTCTTT. Translation: CASSQDWRGRDTEAFF.

This chain uses TRBV11-2 with TRBJ2-1; the D gene is possibly TRBD2 (6 bases). The CDR3 length is 16 residues. CDR1 and CDR2 (germline): SGHAT, FQNNGV. V was shortened by 3 bases and J by 1 base, with 13 bases between the two germline ends. DNA of the CDR3: TGTGCCAGCAGCTTCCACGGCGGGGCGTCCTACAATGAGCAGTTCTTC. Protein sequence: CASSFHGGASYNEQFF.

The chain carries TRBV2 and TRBJ1-4; 8 bases match TRBD1. This CDR3 region has 15 residues. The V gene's germline CDR1 is SNHLY and CDR2 FYNNEI. Trimming removed 7 bases from V and 11 bases from J; junction bases left unmatched: 15. The CDR3 coding sequence is TGTGCCAGCATTGGTCCCCAGGGGGCCCTGGGGAAACTGTTTTTT. As protein: CASIGPQGALGKLFF.

V is TRBV2 and J is TRBJ1-1; D might be TRBD1 (5 bases). Germline CDR1 and CDR2: SNHLY and FYNNEI. V shed 2 bases and J shed 4 bases, with 8 bases lying between them. CDR3 length: 13 residues. CDR3 sequence (DNA): TGTGCCAGCAGTGAACATAGGGGCACTGAAGCTTTCTTT. It yields the protein CASSEHRGTEAFF.

The V call is TRBV6-5, the J call TRBJ1-5, with 8 bases lining up with TRBD1. Trimming cost V 6 bases and J 4 bases; bases outside gene matches: 8. Germline V CDR1 and CDR2: MNHEY, SVGAGI. The CDR3 length is 15 residues. The CDR3 loop reads CASSVTGTGNQPQHF. The CDR3 bases are TGTGCCAGCAGCGTAACCGGGACAGGAAATCAGCCCCAGCATTTT.

V usage is TRBV25-1 and J usage is TRBJ2-3, with D unresolved. Germline V gives CDR1 MGHDK, CDR2 SYGVNS. The CDR3 covers 13 residues. Trimming removed 2 bases from V and 1 base from J, with 4 bases in between. CDR3 residues: CASSEGRTDTQYF. CDR3 coding DNA: TGTGCCAGCAGTGAAGGCCGCACAGATACGCAGTATTTT.

This rearrangement joins TRBV5-1 to TRBJ1-4; D gene uncertain. The germline gives CDR1 SGHRS, CDR2 YFSETQ. V lost 0 bases and J lost 8, with 5 bases in between. The CDR3 sequence is 12 residues long. CDR3 coding DNA: TGCGCCAGCAGCTTGGCCTTCGAAAAACTGTTTTTT. Amino acids: CASSLAFEKLFF. The complete variable domain, with remaining parts taken from reference TRBV5-1 and TRBJ1-4, reads KAGVTQTPRYLIKTRGQQVTLSCSPISGHRSVSWYQQTPGQGLQFLFEYFSETQRNKGNFPGRFSGRQFSNSRSEMNVSTLELGDSALYLCASSLAFEKLFFGSGTQLSVL.

Here the CDR3 DNA reads TGTGCCAGCAGCCAGTTTGCAGGTCGAAACTATGGCTACACCTTC. It is translated as CASSQFAGRNYGYTF. J is TRBJ1-2 and V is TRBV3-1 (or the pseudogene TRBV3-2), with D hard to call. Germline V gene lookup returns CDR1 LGHDT and CDR2 YNNKEL (reference sequence). The CDR3 has 15 residues. V shed 3 bases and J shed 2 bases, with 13 bases lying between them.

The chain joins TRBV19 to TRBJ1-2; the D is unclear. Trimming removed 3 bases from V and 4 bases from J, with 12 bases in between. Looked up from germline, CDR1 is LNHDA and CDR2 is SQIVND (reference sequence). The length of the CDR3 is 14 residues. CDR3 DNA: TGTGCCAGTAGTATCCCGGGAGCAATCTATGGCTACACCTTC. This translates into CASSIPGAIYGYTF.

CDR3: CASSLLRTDTQYF. DNA for the CDR3: TGCGCCAGCAGCCTCCTTCGCACAGATACGCAGTATTTT. The rearrangement links TRBV5-1 to TRBJ2-3; no clear D. Deletions cut 4 bases from V and 1 base from J, with 7 bases between. Looked up from germline, CDR1 is SGHRS and CDR2 is YFSETQ. This CDR3 has 13 amino acids.

The chain combines TRBV7-9 with TRBJ1-2, with 7 bases aligning to TRBD1. The CDR3 is made up of 14 amino acids. Germline V gene data show CDR1 as SEHNR and CDR2 as FQNEAQ (reference sequence). V lost 5 bases, J lost 9 bases, and 12 bases stayed unmatched. The CDR3: CASSQRTGPLSYTF. DNA of the CDR3: TGTGCCAGCAGCCAACGGACAGGACCGCTGAGCTACACCTTC.

This clone was seen a single time. This chain links TRBV7-3 with TRBJ2-3; TRBD2 aligns across 11 bases. The V gene's germline CDR1 is SGHTA and CDR2 FQGTGA. The J segment lost 2 bases and the V segment lost 6 bases, leaving 4 bases of the junction unmatched. The CDR3 is made up of 15 amino acids. CDR3: CASSLLAGVTDTQYF. In DNA form, the CDR3 reads TGTGCCAGCAGTCTACTAGCGGGGGTCACAGATACGCAGTATTTT.